These 10 T cell receptor beta chains came from one sample sequenced in a study of cytomegalovirus exposure and HLA in healthy donors. PCR employed 60 Vbeta and 13 Jbeta primers. Sequencing used immunoSEQ multiplex PCR; TCRdb keeps in-frame clones, though not all of them. Of 180,000 or so clones in the sample, around three quarters were seen once. Sequenced material: PBMCs. The receptors were sampled from a woman aged 45 to 65 in good health and CMV-seronegative.

This clone was counted only a few times. V is TRBV6-1 and J is TRBJ1-5; D not certain. Trimming took off 3 bases at V and 2 bases at J, with 14 bases between the two ends. The CDR3 covers 16 residues. CDR1 and CDR2 (germline): MNHNS, SASEGT. This CDR3 reads CASSEWLGEGNQPQHF. Written as DNA, the CDR3 is TGTGCCAGCAGTGAGTGGTTAGGTGAGGGCAATCAGCCCCAGCATTTT.

V usage is TRBV6-6 and J usage is TRBJ2-3; 7 bases fit TRBD1. The ends lost 5 bases at V and 2 bases at J; junction bases unmatched: 10. CDR1 MNHNY and CDR2 SVGAGI come from the germline V gene (reference sequence). The CDR3 contains 16 residues. This CDR3 is CASSGARGPFTDTQYF. CDR3 nucleotides: TGTGCCAGCAGTGGGGCTAGGGGGCCTTTCACAGATACGCAGTATTTT.

The V call is TRBV7-8, the J call TRBJ2-1; 14 nucleotides line up with TRBD2. V shed 5 bases and J 0 bases; nucleotides not matched to a gene: 12. This CDR3 contains 20 residues. Germline CDR1 SGHVS, CDR2 FQNEAQ. The DNA of the CDR3 is TGTGCCAGCAGCCCTTACGGACTAGCGGGAGGTCGTCGCTCCTACAATGAGCAGTTCTTC. It specifies CASSPYGLAGGRRSYNEQFF.

The V call is TRBV14, the J call TRBJ1-2; D is unclear. The CDR3 extends over 13 amino acids. Germline CDR1 is SGHDN and CDR2 is FVKESK. V was shortened by 2 bases and J by 4 bases, with 8 bases between the two germline ends. CDR3 coding DNA: TGTGCCAGCAGCCAAACACCGTTCTATGGCTACACCTTC. Translating it yields CASSQTPFYGYTF.

J is TRBJ1-2 and V is TRBV9, with 9 bases aligning to TRBD1. Germline loops: CDR1 SGDLS, CDR2 YYNGEE. Unmatched junction bases numbered 3, after V lost 2 bases and J lost 4 bases. This CDR3 is built from 14 residues. CDR3 region: CASSVTTGGYGYTF. The CDR3 DNA is TGTGCCAGCAGCGTGACGACAGGGGGCTATGGCTACACCTTC.

This chain uses TRBV29-1 with TRBJ1-1, with 7 nucleotides matching TRBD1. The germline CDR1 and CDR2 sequences are SQVTM and ANQGSEA. The CDR3 spans 13 residues. V was clipped by 7 bases and J by 4 bases; unmatched bases: 9. CDR3 nucleotide sequence: TGCAGCGCGCTACAGGGGTTGCTCACTGAAGCTTTCTTT. It encodes CSALQGLLTEAFF.

Here the CDR3 DNA reads TGTGCCAGCAGCTCAGGACAGGGGCACTATGGCTACACCTTC. It codes for CASSSGQGHYGYTF. The rearrangement links TRBV7-2 to TRBJ1-2; 9 bases are a match to TRBD1. This CDR3 region has 14 residues. J lost 3 bases, V lost 4 bases, and 3 bases had no gene match. Germline V gene sequence: CDR1 SGHTA, CDR2 FQGNSA.

V and J are TRBV25-1 and TRBJ2-7, with D maybe TRBD1 (5 bases). This CDR3 contains 15 residues. V was pared by 2 bases and J by 0 bases, with 11 bases between. Germline CDR1 reads MGHDK; CDR2 reads SYGVNS. The CDR3 region has the DNA TGTGCCAGCAGTGAAGTGACAGCTTTCTCCTACGAGCAGTACTTC. Its translation is CASSEVTAFSYEQYF.

The chain employs TRBV25-1 and TRBJ2-5; TRBD1 agrees at 11 bases. The junction had 6 bases not matched to a gene; V was cut back by 1 base and J by 5 bases. Germline CDR1 and CDR2: MGHDK and SYGVNS. This CDR3 is 16 amino acids long. The CDR3 protein is CASSESDRGRWETQYF. The DNA of the CDR3 is TGTGCCAGCAGTGAATCGGACAGGGGGCGATGGGAGACCCAGTACTTC.

The gene calls are TRBV7-2 and TRBJ2-5; D is perhaps TRBD2 (6 bases). The length of the CDR3 is 15 residues. Germline loops: CDR1 SGHTA, CDR2 FQGNSA. Trimming pared 6 bases from V and 0 bases from J, leaving 14 bases between. The CDR3 DNA sequence: TGTGCCAGCAGGCTCAATGGGGACTACCAAGAGACCCAGTACTTC. Its translation: CASRLNGDYQETQYF. Filled out from reference TRBV7-2 and TRBJ2-5, the complete variable domain reads GAGVSQSPSNKVTEKGKDVELRCDPISGHTALYWYRQSLGQGLEFLIYFQGNSAPDKSGLPSDRFSAERTGGSVSTLTIQRTQQEDSAVYLCASRLNGDYQETQYFGPGTRLLVL.